The subject of this entry is one T cell receptor beta chain. Its specificity is not known. These data originate in a study of T cell responses to AZD1222 COVID-19 vaccine. V lost 4 bases and J 3 bases, leaving 14 bases between the germline ends. This CDR3 has 14 amino acids. The germline V gene has CDR1 SGHKS and CDR2 YYEKEE (reference sequence). Study-wide findings and caveats: Donors, mostly white British, included more females; clonal diversity was possibly underestimated.

Clones were read by immunoSEQ multiplex PCR, and TCRdb kept only the in-frame ones, dropping some. Seen here are about 110,000 clones, about 90% observed once, and the top ten hold approximately 7.6%. The specimen comprised peripheral blood, sampled on day 0 of AZD1222 vaccination. This clonotype originated in an adult in good health. The chain recombines TRBV5-5 with TRBJ2-7; no clear D. This CDR3 is CASSTFGGNYEQYF. The CDR3 bases are TGTGCCAGCAGCACCTTCGGTGGGAACTACGAGCAGTACTTC.